The entry below gives a single T cell receptor beta chain sequence along with its context. Its antigen remains unidentified. No base quality values were provided; no much bigger clone lies one nucleotide off. TCRbeta CDR3 regions were amplified from genomic DNA using the immunoSEQ Assay, a bias-controlled multiplex PCR. On the authors' methods: Nucleated cell counts per sample were estimated from amplification of reference gene primers within the assay. To quantify the absolute abundance of each unique TCRbeta CDR3 rearrangement, sequence reads were collapsed and filtered. Productive Simpson clonality was computed per sample as the square root of Simpson's diversity index over productive rearrangements. What TCRdb holds here is the immuneACCESS table cut down to in-frame rearrangements. Part of the clones is not present; checked against another copy, under half of the missing clones reflect an unresolved V gene, and the others are unexplained. V, J and clone size are taken as reported in that table, and D and trimming were inferred from the DNA itself. This sample holds under 200,000 clones; roughly 80% were observed only once. The ten most abundant clones make up about 5.7% of the sample.

This entry comes from a study of blood T cell repertoires in COVID-19 (dated by TCRdb to the early 2020s). Background for the entire study: Samples covering the acute and convalescent phases of COVID-19 were provided by collaborators in the United States, Italy and Spain. The material from the prospective study consisted of cDNA or gDNA derived from T cells, B-cell-depleted T cells, or PBMCs. Subjects who had been exposed to COVID-19, were actively infected with it, or had recovered from it provided the deeply sampled blood TCRbeta repertoires that made up the dataset. The repertoires were made available in a free public database intended to serve as a resource for research on the immune response to SARS-CoV-2. The samples were drawn from two sources: the first 160 participants of the ongoing ImmuneRACE study, and 1,000 to 1,500 subjects contributed by 6 global collaborators. The sample metadata nearly always contained a de-identified subject ID, COVID-19 status, age in years and sex. HLA class I and class II types, where available, came from metadata supplied by the sample provider rather than from assay-based typing.

General conclusions and limits of the study: The amount of clinical and demographic metadata varied by source and participant and was provided uncurated.

The CDR3 measures 19 amino acids from cysteine to phenylalanine. The only DNA kept is the CDR3, 57 bases in frame from the first base. The germline ends are 22 bases apart after V is trimmed by 5 bases and J by 0 bases. CDR1 SGHTA and CDR2 FQGTGA were looked up in the germline V gene. Enrolling through a virtual design, the prospective study's participants ranged in age from roughly 18 to 95 years and lived across 20 to 25 United States geographic areas. In the prospective study, participants were assigned to cohorts based on the clinical history participants reported in a screening survey and a study questionnaire. Mobile phlebotomists in the prospective study collected whole blood, serum and a nasopharyngeal or oropharyngeal swab from every participant. Prospective study participants could optionally give additional blood draws and questionnaires over a roughly 2-month period. Before DNA extraction, prospective study blood samples were shipped either frozen or at room temperature.

Source material: PBMCs or T cells enriched from blood (not recorded which). This chain joins TRBV7-3 to TRBJ2-2; the D gene is possibly TRBD1, with 6 bases matching. This TCR was recovered from a woman aged 35 to 49 with acute COVID-19. The DNA sequence is given as TGTGCCAGCAGCCGCCTACCGGTACAGGGAAGCGCGAACACCGGGGAGCTGTTTTTT. Its protein is CASSRLPVQGSANTGELFF.